Listed below are T cell receptor beta chains from one sample, sequenced in a study of technical replicates of blood from a few donors. Sequencing used immunoSEQ multiplex PCR; TCRdb keeps in-frame clones, though not all of them. The sample holds about 76,000 clones, approximately 94% seen once. Sequenced input: T cells isolated from PBMCs. The receptors derive from a human donor in good health. CDR3s include the opening cysteine and the closing phenylalanine or tryptophan. Each record gives: clone size, D gene, V gene, J gene, CDR3 protein, CDR3 DNA. A D gene is named only where the DNA matches it firmly. Clone size is stated in some rows and not others, as once, few, many or a class when expanded.

clone_size: NA; d_call: NA; v_call: TRBV27; j_call: TRBJ2-7; cdr3_aa: CASSFSGNNEQYF; cdr3_nt: TGTGCCAGCAGTTTTTCGGGGAACAACGAGCAGTACTTC
clone_size: NA; d_call: NA; v_call: TRBV28; j_call: TRBJ1-5; cdr3_aa: CASSLRGTINQPQHF; cdr3_nt: TGTGCCAGCAGTTTACGGGGAACTATCAATCAGCCCCAGCATTTT
clone_size: few; d_call: NA; v_call: TRBV14; j_call: TRBJ2-2; cdr3_aa: CASSRSSTGELFF; cdr3_nt: TGTGCCAGCAGCCGTAGTTCCACCGGGGAGCTGTTTTTT
clone_size: once; d_call: NA; v_call: TRBV7-2; j_call: TRBJ2-3; cdr3_aa: CASSLAGRGDTQYF; cdr3_nt: TGTGCCAGCAGCTTAGCCGGGAGAGGAGATACGCAGTATTTT
clone_size: NA; d_call: NA; v_call: TRBV19; j_call: TRBJ1-3; cdr3_aa: CASSIAGTSGNTIYF; cdr3_nt: TGTGCCAGTAGTATAGCAGGAACCTCTGGAAACACCATATATTTT
clone_size: NA; d_call: NA; v_call: TRBV5-4; j_call: TRBJ2-3; cdr3_aa: CASGPREVLRDTQYF; cdr3_nt: TGTGCCAGCGGCCCCCGGGAAGTCCTTCGAGATACGCAGTATTTT
clone_size: once; d_call: NA; v_call: TRBV15; j_call: TRBJ1-5; cdr3_aa: CATSRSRGIYQPQHF; cdr3_nt: TGTGCCACCAGCAGGAGCAGGGGTATATATCAGCCCCAGCATTTT
clone_size: NA; d_call: TRBD2; v_call: TRBV4-2; j_call: TRBJ2-1; cdr3_aa: CASSQDKRELYNEQFF; cdr3_nt: TGTGCCAGCAGCCAAGATAAGCGGGAGCTCTACAATGAGCAGTTCTTC
clone_size: NA; d_call: NA; v_call: TRBV28; j_call: TRBJ1-1; cdr3_aa: CASSLSLGRTEAFF; cdr3_nt: TGTGCCAGCAGTTTAAGTTTGGGGAGGACTGAAGCTTTCTTT
clone_size: NA; d_call: NA; v_call: TRBV19; j_call: TRBJ2-5; cdr3_aa: CASSMFQGFPGTQYF; cdr3_nt: TGTGCCAGTAGTATGTTTCAGGGATTTCCAGGGACCCAGTACTTC
clone_size: NA; d_call: NA; v_call: TRBV14; j_call: TRBJ2-7; cdr3_aa: CASSQRSGYEQYF; cdr3_nt: TGTGCCAGCAGCCAGCGCTCGGGCTACGAGCAGTACTTC
clone_size: NA; d_call: NA; v_call: TRBV6-5; j_call: TRBJ2-1; cdr3_aa: CASSRGSDNEQFF; cdr3_nt: TGTGCCAGCAGCAGGGGATCCGACAATGAGCAGTTCTTC
clone_size: NA; d_call: TRBD1; v_call: TRBV7-9; j_call: TRBJ2-7; cdr3_aa: CASSSIRGLYEQYF; cdr3_nt: TGTGCCAGCAGCTCTATCAGGGGGCTATACGAGCAGTACTTC
clone_size: NA; d_call: NA; v_call: TRBV28; j_call: TRBJ1-2; cdr3_aa: CASSGQNYGYTF; cdr3_nt: TGTGCCAGCAGTGGACAGAACTATGGCTACACCTTC
clone_size: once; d_call: NA; v_call: TRBV6-4; j_call: TRBJ1-1; cdr3_aa: CASSDSSQGPEAFF; cdr3_nt: TGTGCCAGCAGTGACTCGAGCCAGGGCCCTGAAGCTTTCTTT
clone_size: NA; d_call: TRBD2; v_call: TRBV19; j_call: TRBJ2-3; cdr3_aa: CASSHASGLDTQYF; cdr3_nt: TGTGCCAGTAGTCACGCTAGCGGGTTAGATACGCAGTATTTT
clone_size: NA; d_call: TRBD1; v_call: TRBV27; j_call: TRBJ1-5; cdr3_aa: CASRPGQGLPQHF; cdr3_nt: TGTGCCAGCAGACCGGGACAGGGGTTGCCCCAGCATTTT
clone_size: few; d_call: TRBD1; v_call: TRBV30; j_call: TRBJ1-1; cdr3_aa: CALGSQRQGQPEAFF; cdr3_nt: TGTGCCTTAGGGAGTCAGAGACAGGGCCAACCTGAAGCTTTCTTT
clone_size: NA; d_call: NA; v_call: TRBV30; j_call: TRBJ1-5; cdr3_aa: CAAETVSNQPQHF; cdr3_nt: TGTGCCGCAGAAACAGTTAGCAATCAGCCCCAGCATTTT
clone_size: NA; d_call: NA; v_call: TRBV5-8; j_call: TRBJ2-6; cdr3_aa: CASSLGVSGANVLTF; cdr3_nt: TGTGCCAGCAGCTTGGGAGTCTCTGGGGCCAACGTCCTGACTTTC
clone_size: NA; d_call: NA; v_call: TRBV19; j_call: TRBJ2-5; cdr3_aa: CATSSGGLETQYF; cdr3_nt: TGTGCCACTTCCTCGGGCGGACTGGAGACCCAGTACTTC
clone_size: few; d_call: NA; v_call: TRBV7-3; j_call: TRBJ2-2; cdr3_aa: CASSFIPGTMAGELFF; cdr3_nt: TGTGCCAGCAGCTTCATCCCGGGAACTATGGCCGGGGAGCTGTTTTTT
clone_size: once; d_call: TRBD1; v_call: TRBV6-1; j_call: TRBJ2-7; cdr3_aa: CASSATRDRFYEQYF; cdr3_nt: TGTGCCAGCAGTGCCACCCGGGACAGGTTCTACGAGCAGTACTTC
clone_size: NA; d_call: TRBD2; v_call: TRBV7-3; j_call: TRBJ2-7; cdr3_aa: CATPGGSSYEQYF; cdr3_nt: TGTGCCACCCCGGGGGGGAGCTCCTACGAGCAGTACTTC
clone_size: NA; d_call: TRBD1; v_call: TRBV19; j_call: TRBJ2-3; cdr3_aa: CASSMDRVTDTQYF; cdr3_nt: TGTGCCAGTAGTATGGACAGGGTAACAGATACGCAGTATTTT
clone_size: NA; d_call: NA; v_call: TRBV9; j_call: TRBJ2-1; cdr3_aa: CASSDTGTPYNEQFF; cdr3_nt: TGTGCCAGCAGTGATACCGGGACACCCTACAATGAGCAGTTCTTC
clone_size: NA; d_call: TRBD1; v_call: TRBV19; j_call: TRBJ1-5; cdr3_aa: CASSLQTGNQPQHF; cdr3_nt: TGTGCCAGTAGTCTTCAGACAGGGAATCAGCCCCAGCATTTT
clone_size: NA; d_call: NA; v_call: TRBV11-2; j_call: TRBJ2-3; cdr3_aa: CASSLAQSWTDTQYF; cdr3_nt: TGTGCCAGCAGCTTAGCACAGAGTTGGACAGATACGCAGTATTTT
clone_size: NA; d_call: TRBD1; v_call: TRBV18; j_call: TRBJ1-4; cdr3_aa: CASSTSGTGYEKLFF; cdr3_nt: TGTGCCAGCTCAACTTCCGGGACAGGGTATGAAAAACTGTTTTTT
clone_size: many; d_call: NA; v_call: TRBV4-3; j_call: TRBJ2-6; cdr3_aa: CASSQDGSSGANVLTF; cdr3_nt: TGCGCCAGCAGCCAAGATGGGAGCTCTGGGGCCAACGTCCTGACTTTC
clone_size: once; d_call: TRBD2; v_call: TRBV11-2; j_call: TRBJ2-7; cdr3_aa: CASSPGLAYEQYF; cdr3_nt: TGTGCCAGCAGCCCGGGACTAGCCTACGAGCAGTACTTC
clone_size: NA; d_call: TRBD1; v_call: TRBV5-8; j_call: TRBJ1-5; cdr3_aa: CASSNLDRGYSNQPQHF; cdr3_nt: TGTGCCAGCAGCAACTTAGACAGGGGCTATAGCAATCAGCCCCAGCATTTT
clone_size: NA; d_call: NA; v_call: TRBV6-1; j_call: TRBJ2-2; cdr3_aa: CASSEVRVPGELFF; cdr3_nt: TGTGCCAGCAGTGAAGTCCGGGTGCCCGGGGAGCTGTTTTTT
clone_size: NA; d_call: NA; v_call: TRBV27; j_call: TRBJ2-7; cdr3_aa: CASAGPSSSYEQYF; cdr3_nt: TGTGCCAGCGCCGGTCCTTCGAGCTCCTACGAGCAGTACTTC
clone_size: few; d_call: NA; v_call: TRBV7-9; j_call: TRBJ1-1; cdr3_aa: CASSRQAESTEAFF; cdr3_nt: TGTGCCAGCTCCCGACAGGCGGAGAGCACTGAAGCTTTCTTT
clone_size: NA; d_call: TRBD2; v_call: TRBV4-1; j_call: TRBJ2-2; cdr3_aa: CASSQGGVRTEELFF; cdr3_nt: TGCGCCAGCAGCCAGGGAGGGGTAAGAACCGAGGAGCTGTTTTTT
clone_size: NA; d_call: TRBD1; v_call: TRBV13; j_call: TRBJ2-7; cdr3_aa: CASRQGQTAYEQYF; cdr3_nt: TGTGCCAGCAGGCAGGGACAGACTGCCTACGAGCAGTACTTC